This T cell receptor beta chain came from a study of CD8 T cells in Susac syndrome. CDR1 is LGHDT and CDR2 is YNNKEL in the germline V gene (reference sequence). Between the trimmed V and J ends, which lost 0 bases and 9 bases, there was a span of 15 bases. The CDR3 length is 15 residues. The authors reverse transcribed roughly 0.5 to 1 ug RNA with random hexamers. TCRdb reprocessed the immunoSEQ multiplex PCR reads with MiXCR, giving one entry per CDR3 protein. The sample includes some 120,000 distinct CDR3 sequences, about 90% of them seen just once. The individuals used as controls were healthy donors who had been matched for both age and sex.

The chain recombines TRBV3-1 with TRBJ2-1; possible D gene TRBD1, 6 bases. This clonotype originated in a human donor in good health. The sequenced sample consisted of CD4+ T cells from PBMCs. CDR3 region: CASSQDAQIGGEQFF. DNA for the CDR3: TGTGCCAGCAGCCAAGATGCCCAAATAGGGGGTGAGCAGTTCTTC.